A selection of T cell receptor beta chains follows, all from one sample in a study of T cell repertoires in ileal Crohn's disease. The protocol was immunoSEQ multiplex PCR, while the TCRdb copy is restricted to in-frame clones and leaves out a portion. The table has 15,000 to 20,000 clones, 60% to 75% seen once. Sequencing used ileal tissue. These receptors were obtained from an adult with Crohn's disease. Both conserved end residues are part of each CDR3. Each record gives: CDR3 DNA, CDR3 protein, clone size, J gene, D gene, V gene. The D gene is left open where the match is weak. Not every row has a clone size; where given, it reads once, few, many or a size class.

TGTGCCAGCAGTAACAGGCAGGGCTACACCTTC,CASSNRQGYTF,NA,TRBJ1-2,NA,TRBV2
TGTGCCAGCAGCTTGACAAACACTGAAGCTTTCTTT,CASSLTNTEAFF,NA,TRBJ1-1,NA,TRBV5-6
TGTGCCAGCAGCGGCACGAGGAGATCCTACAATGAGCAGTTCTTC,CASSGTRRSYNEQFF,NA,TRBJ2-1,NA,TRBV25-1
TGTGCCAGCAGCTTACGGGCAGGGCCTTATAGCAATCAGCCCCAGCATTTT,CASSLRAGPYSNQPQHF,few,TRBJ1-5,NA,TRBV7-6
TGCAGTGCTATGAACCGGGGGACCCAGTACTTC,CSAMNRGTQYF,NA,TRBJ2-5,NA,TRBV20-1
TGTGCCAGCTCACCAAATAAGAGGACTAGCCGACAAGAGACCCAGTACTTC,CASSPNKRTSRQETQYF,NA,TRBJ2-5,TRBD2,TRBV18
TGCGCCAGCAGCCAAGGGACTAGCGGCCAAGAGACCCAGTACTTC,CASSQGTSGQETQYF,few,TRBJ2-5,TRBD2,TRBV4-1
TGTGCCAGCAGTGAAGGTGGGAGTAGACTAGAGACCCAGTACTTC,CASSEGGSRLETQYF,NA,TRBJ2-5,NA,TRBV6-1
TGTGCCAGCAGCCAAGACCTGGCATACAGCACAGATACGCAGTATTTT,CASSQDLAYSTDTQYF,NA,TRBJ2-3,NA,TRBV14
TGTGCCTGGAGTTCGGGGAGGATGACTGAAGCTTTCTTT,CAWSSGRMTEAFF,NA,TRBJ1-1,NA,TRBV30
TGTGCCAGCAGCATACTAGCGGGAGGGAGAAATGAGCAGTTCTTC,CASSILAGGRNEQFF,NA,TRBJ2-1,TRBD2,TRBV9
TGTGCCAGCAGTTACCGTAATAGGGGAGAGACCCAGTACTTC,CASSYRNRGETQYF,NA,TRBJ2-5,NA,TRBV6-5
TGTGCCAGCAGTCGGAGAGGGGGAGTAAGTGGCTACACCTTC,CASSRRGGVSGYTF,NA,TRBJ1-2,NA,TRBV27
TGTGCCAGTAGTACCGGACTCGGCTATGGCTACACCTTC,CASSTGLGYGYTF,NA,TRBJ1-2,NA,TRBV19
TGTGCCAGCTCACCACCGAGCGGGACCGGCACAGATACGCAGTATTTT,CASSPPSGTGTDTQYF,NA,TRBJ2-3,TRBD2,TRBV18
TGTGCCAGCAGGGTCACAGGGAGCTCCTACGAGCAGTACTTC,CASRVTGSSYEQYF,NA,TRBJ2-7,NA,TRBV2
TGTGCCAGCAGTCTAGCGGGAGATACGCAGTATTTT,CASSLAGDTQYF,NA,TRBJ2-3,TRBD2,TRBV6-5
TGCGCCAGCAGTGAGTCCGGGCAGCCCCAGCATTTT,CASSESGQPQHF,NA,TRBJ1-5,NA,TRBV10-1
TGTGCCAGCAGCTGGGCGGCGGGCTACGAGCAGTACTTC,CASSWAAGYEQYF,NA,TRBJ2-7,NA,TRBV5-4
TGTGCCAGCAGGCTTGGGGCAGACAATAATTCACCCCTCCACTTT,CASRLGADNNSPLHF,NA,TRBJ1-6,NA,TRBV2
TGTGCCAGCAGTGAGGAGATAGAGACCCAGTACTTC,CASSEEIETQYF,once,TRBJ2-5,NA,TRBV2
TGTGCCAGCAGTTACTCGAGGGGGAGCAATCAGCCCCAGCATTTT,CASSYSRGSNQPQHF,NA,TRBJ1-5,NA,TRBV6-6
TGTGCCAGCAGCTTAGTCTCAGGGGATACGCAGTATTTT,CASSLVSGDTQYF,NA,TRBJ2-3,NA,TRBV7-2
TGCGCCAGCAGCTTGGGAGGAAACATTCAGTACTTC,CASSLGGNIQYF,few,TRBJ2-4,NA,TRBV5-1
TGTGCCTGGAGTCCGGGACTAGAGATATACGAGCAGTACTTC,CAWSPGLEIYEQYF,NA,TRBJ2-7,TRBD2,TRBV30
TGTGCCAGCAGCCAAGATCTGTATAGGCGGGAGCAAGAGAGAAATACGCAGTATTTT,CASSQDLYRREQERNTQYF,NA,TRBJ2-3,TRBD2,TRBV4-2
TGTGCCAGCAGTGACTCGGGGGACTCATATAGCAATCAGCCCCAGCATTTT,CASSDSGDSYSNQPQHF,NA,TRBJ1-5,NA,TRBV2
TGTGCCAGCAGCTTAACGGGGGGGACCACTGAAAAACTGTTTTTT,CASSLTGGTTEKLFF,NA,TRBJ1-4,NA,TRBV11-2
TGTGCCAGCAGTACTGCGTCGGGAGGGGCCTACGAGCAGTACTTC,CASSTASGGAYEQYF,NA,TRBJ2-7,TRBD2,TRBV25-1
TGCAGTGCCTCTAGCACAGATACGCAGTATTTT,CSASSTDTQYF,NA,TRBJ2-3,NA,TRBV20-1
TGTGCCAGCAAGGCGGCAGGGAAGGCTGGTGGCTACACCTTC,CASKAAGKAGGYTF,NA,TRBJ1-2,NA,TRBV6-5
TGTGCCAGCAGCCTATCCCCGGCAGGGATGAACACTGAAGCTTTCTTT,CASSLSPAGMNTEAFF,NA,TRBJ1-1,NA,TRBV5-5
TGTGCCAGCAGCTTAGATCGGCTAGCGGGGTTGGACCAAGAGACCCAGTACTTC,CASSLDRLAGLDQETQYF,NA,TRBJ2-5,TRBD2,TRBV7-2
TGTGCCAGCTCATCTACAGGGGGTATGGGCTACGAGCAGTACTTC,CASSSTGGMGYEQYF,NA,TRBJ2-7,TRBD1,TRBV18
TGTGCCAGCAGCCTTACCTTAGCGGGGGGCTACAATGAGCAGTTCTTC,CASSLTLAGGYNEQFF,NA,TRBJ2-1,TRBD2,TRBV13
TGTGCCAGCAGCATCGGACAGGCTCAGGATACGCAGTATTTT,CASSIGQAQDTQYF,NA,TRBJ2-3,TRBD1,TRBV7-6
TGTGCCAGCAGCTCGAATCGACTAGATACCGCTTACGAGCAGTACTTC,CASSSNRLDTAYEQYF,NA,TRBJ2-7,NA,TRBV7-3